This TCR beta chain derives from a study of blood T cell repertoires in COVID-19. On the study more broadly: Sources were T cells, B-cell-depleted T cells, or PBMCs; the material itself was cDNA or gDNA.

Per the original data handling: Amplification with reference gene primers provided the estimates of nucleated cell counts. The assay was immunoSEQ multiplex PCR, and TCRdb's table has in-frame clones only and misses some. V, J and clone size are those of that table, while D and trimming were read from the DNA. The sample has some 360,000 clones, around 87% seen once. Those enrolled in Seattle joined during active infection and were followed longitudinally afterward. CDR3 size: 11 residues. V was trimmed by 4 bases and J by 10 bases, leaving 10 bases between them. Germline CDR1 and CDR2: SGHTS and YDEGEE.

Input material: peripheral blood. This chain links TRBV5-8 with TRBJ2-3; unclear D gene. The TCR was taken from an older woman with COVID-19, enrolled during active disease. The CDR3 region has the DNA TGTGCCAGCAGCGCCGAGGTGGCGCAGTATTTT. Its protein product is CASSAEVAQYF.